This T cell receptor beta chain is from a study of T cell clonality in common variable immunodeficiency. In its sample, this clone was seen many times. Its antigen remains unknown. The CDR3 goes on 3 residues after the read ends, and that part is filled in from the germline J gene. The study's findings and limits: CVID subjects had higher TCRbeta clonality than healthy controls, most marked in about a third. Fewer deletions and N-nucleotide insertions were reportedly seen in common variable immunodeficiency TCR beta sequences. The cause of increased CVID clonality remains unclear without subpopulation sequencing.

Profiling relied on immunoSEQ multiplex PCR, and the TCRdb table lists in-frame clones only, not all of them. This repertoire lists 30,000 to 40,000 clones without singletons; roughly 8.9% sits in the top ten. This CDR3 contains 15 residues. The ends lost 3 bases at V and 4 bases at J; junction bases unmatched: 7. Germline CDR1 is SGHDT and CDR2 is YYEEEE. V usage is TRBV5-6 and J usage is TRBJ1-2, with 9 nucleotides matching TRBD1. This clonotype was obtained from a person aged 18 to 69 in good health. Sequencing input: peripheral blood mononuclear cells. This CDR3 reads CASSWQGQGAYGYTF. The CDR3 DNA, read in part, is TGTGCCAGCAGCTGGCAGGGACAGGGCGCCTATGGC.